This T cell receptor beta chain derives from a study of blood T cell repertoires in COVID-19 (dated by TCRdb to the early 2020s). Context from the whole study: The collaborator samples originated in the United States, Italy and Spain and spanned the acute and convalescent phases of COVID-19. The sample metadata nearly always contained a de-identified subject ID, COVID-19 status, age in years and sex. Where available, HLA class I and class II types were obtained from metadata supplied by the sample provider rather than from assay-based typing. Deeply sampled blood TCRbeta repertoires from subjects exposed to, actively infected with, or recovered from COVID-19 were included in the dataset. A freely available public database, intended as a resource for researchers studying the immune response to SARS-CoV-2, is where the repertoires were released. The material from the prospective study consisted of cDNA or gDNA derived from T cells, B-cell-depleted T cells, or PBMCs. Samples came from the ongoing ImmuneRACE study (first 160 participants) plus 1,254 subjects from 6 global collaborators.

General study outcomes and caveats: How much clinical and demographic metadata was included differed by source and by participant, and the metadata was provided uncurated.

One collaborating source in Seattle enrolled patients while the patients were actively infected and followed the patients over time throughout the course of disease. Whole blood was collected in K2EDTA tubes by collaborating institutions according to the institutions' own protocols. Collaborator samples were shipped for TCRbeta analysis as frozen whole blood, isolated PBMCs, or DNA extracted from either sample type. TCRbeta CDR3 regions were amplified from genomic DNA using the immunoSEQ Assay, a bias-controlled multiplex PCR. In the original analysis: The number of nucleated cells in each sample was estimated from the amplification of reference gene primers within the assay. Sequence reads were collapsed and filtered to measure the absolute abundance of every unique TCRbeta CDR3 rearrangement. For each sample, productive Simpson clonality was calculated as the square root of Simpson's diversity index across productive rearrangements. This immuneACCESS table, as held by TCRdb, lists in-frame sequences with V and J called but not all clones. Of the missing ones, under half trace to an unresolved V gene in checked studies; the others have no known cause. D and trimming come from the DNA, and the V and J calls and clone size come from that table. In all, the sample holds 120,000 to 150,000 clones, and over 75% of those were seen once. The ten largest account for around 15% of the sample.

Worth noting for this clone: Which antigen it targets is not known. No per-base quality is available; no much larger clone lies one base away.

V and J are truncated by 8 bases and 3 bases respectively, leaving an intervening sequence of 17 bases. CDR1 and CDR2 are drawn from the germline V gene (reference sequence): SEHNR, FQNEAQ. Including the terminal cysteine and phenylalanine, the CDR3 comprises 14 residues. Only the CDR3 region is kept as DNA, spanning 42 bases read in frame from base 1. The sequenced material came from peripheral blood. The sequence links TRBV7-9 to TRBJ2-7; the D gene is perhaps TRBD1, from 5 matching bases. This sequence originates from a man younger than 35 with COVID-19, enrolled during active disease. The CDR3 in this case is CASRIPQGFYEQYF. The sequence in DNA is TGTGCCAGCCGCATACCTCAGGGTTTCTACGAGCAGTACTTC.